The 23 T cell receptor beta chains listed next were all sequenced from one sample in a study of cytomegalovirus exposure and HLA in healthy donors. The PCR had 60 Vbeta and 13 Jbeta primers. TCRdb keeps only in-frame clones here, not all; method: immunoSEQ multiplex PCR. The data hold fewer than 250,000 clones, with roughly 77% observed a single time. Sequenced sample: PBMCs. All receptors come from a woman in her forties or fifties in good health and CMV-seronegative.

The rearrangement links TRBV7-9 to TRBJ1-3; weak D call: TRBD1 (5 bases). V was trimmed by 5 bases and J by 0 bases, leaving 14 bases between them. Germline V gene sequence: CDR1 SEHNR, CDR2 FQNEAQ (reference sequence). CDR3 length: 16 amino acids. CDR3 region: CASSQGRESSGNTIYF. Here the CDR3 DNA reads TGTGCCAGCAGCCAGGGACGGGAGTCCTCTGGAAACACCATATATTTT.

V usage is TRBV7-9 and J usage is TRBJ1-1; D is unclear. CDR3 size: 11 residues. V lost 4 bases and J 8 bases, leaving 8 bases between the germline ends. CDR1 is SEHNR and CDR2 is FQNEAQ in the germline V gene (reference sequence). The CDR3 region is CASSSPGEAFF. The DNA of the CDR3 is TGTGCCAGCAGCTCGCCGGGGGAAGCTTTCTTT.

The rearrangement joins TRBV6-6 to TRBJ2-5, with 8 bases fitting TRBD1. Looked up from germline, CDR1 is MNHNY and CDR2 is SVGAGI (reference sequence). The V gene end was trimmed by 5 bases and the J gene end by 5 bases; junction bases not matched to a gene: 10. CDR3 length equals 15 residues. The CDR3 bases are TGTGCCAGCAGTATCCCGACAGGGGTGGTCGAGACCCAGTACTTC. Translated: CASSIPTGVVETQYF.

The genes are TRBV28 and TRBJ1-1, with D maybe TRBD1 (6 bases). V was trimmed by 6 bases and J by 0 bases, leaving 11 bases between them. The CDR3 loop spans 14 amino acids. Germline V gene data show CDR1 as MDHEN and CDR2 as SYDVKM. This chain's CDR3 is CASRVTGMNTEAFF. The CDR3 DNA is TGTGCCAGCAGGGTTACAGGGATGAACACTGAAGCTTTCTTT. Full variable domain (remainder filled in from reference TRBV28 and TRBJ1-1): DVKVTQSSRYLVKRTGEKVFLECVQDMDHENMFWYRQDPGLGLRLIYFSYDVKMKEKGDIPEGYSVSREKKERFSLILESASTNQTSMYLCASRVTGMNTEAFFGQGTRLTVV.

The CDR3 DNA is TGTGCCAGCTCACAGACGGCTACTAGCGAGCAGTACTTC. Its translation: CASSQTATSEQYF. The chain carries TRBV18 and TRBJ2-7; tentatively, D is TRBD2 (5 bases). Germline CDR1 reads KGHSH; CDR2 reads LQKENI. This CDR3 has 13 amino acids. The ends were cut back, 4 bases at V and 6 bases at J, with 13 bases in the middle.

This clone was counted a single time. V and J are TRBV2 and TRBJ1-2; D unclear. CDR1 SNHLY and CDR2 FYNNEI come from the germline V gene. V shed 7 bases and J shed 1 base, with 7 bases lying between them. The CDR3 extends over 12 amino acids. DNA for the CDR3: TGTGCCAGCAAGAACAGTAACTATGGCTACACCTTC. As protein: CASKNSNYGYTF.

The CDR3 protein is CASSNRALNTEAFF. DNA of the CDR3: TGTGCCAGCAGCAACAGGGCTTTGAACACTGAAGCTTTCTTT. The gene calls are TRBV6-1 and TRBJ1-1, with D possibly matching TRBD1 (6 bases). V was trimmed by 6 bases and J by 0 bases, leaving 11 bases between them. CDR1 and CDR2 (germline): MNHNS, SASEGT. The CDR3 spans 14 residues.

The gene calls are TRBV5-6 and TRBJ2-7; 8 bases align to TRBD1. J lost 6 bases, V lost 6 bases, and 11 bases had no gene match. CDR1 SGHDT and CDR2 YYEEEE come from the germline V gene. CDR3 size: 14 residues. The CDR3 region is CASTGRQGLGEQYF. The CDR3 bases are TGTGCCAGCACGGGCCGACAGGGGCTGGGCGAGCAGTACTTC.

The rearrangement joins TRBV9 to TRBJ2-1; 8 nucleotides align to TRBD2. After removal of 3 bases from V and 0 bases from J, the junction contained 2 bases not matched to a gene. Looked up from germline, CDR1 is SGDLS and CDR2 is YYNGEE. CDR3 size: 15 residues. The CDR3 reads CASSGGTSSYNEQFF. The CDR3 nucleotides read TGTGCCAGCAGCGGGGGGACTAGCTCCTACAATGAGCAGTTCTTC.

The chain combines TRBV5-1 with TRBJ1-6; 8 bases are a match to TRBD1. The CDR3 runs to 14 residues. Trimming cost V 3 bases and J 7 bases; bases outside gene matches: 3. In germline, CDR1 is SGHRS, CDR2 YFSETQ. CDR3 in amino acids: CASSSTGDNSPLHF. The CDR3, as DNA: TGCGCCAGCAGCTCGACAGGGGACAATTCACCCCTCCACTTT.

Notes on this clone: Other DNA sequences in this sample translate to the same CDR3. This sequence joins TRBV19 and TRBJ1-2, with 7 positions matching TRBD1. The CDR3 has 13 amino acids. CDR1 and CDR2 from the germline V gene are LNHDA and SQIVND (reference sequence). Germline trimming cut 7 bases from V and 8 bases from J; bases unmatched to any gene: 10. The CDR3 loop reads CASTRGQPTGYTF. The CDR3 nucleotides read TGTGCCAGTACCAGGGGACAGCCCACCGGCTACACCTTC.

The J gene is TRBJ2-7, the V gene TRBV6-5; 7 nucleotides agree with TRBD1. The CDR3 runs to 14 residues. The germline V gene has CDR1 MNHEY and CDR2 SVGAGI. With V trimmed by 7 bases and J by 5 bases, 11 bases remained unmatched. The CDR3: CASKKTGPFHEQYF. The DNA of the CDR3 is TGTGCCAGCAAAAAGACAGGGCCCTTCCACGAGCAGTACTTC.

The chain uses TRBV2 and TRBJ1-1; 8 nucleotides agree with TRBD1. The CDR3 covers 17 residues. J lost 0 bases, V lost 6 bases, and 12 bases had no gene match. The V gene's germline CDR1 is SNHLY and CDR2 FYNNEI. CDR3 in amino acids: CASSPRQGSQVNTEAFF. The CDR3 DNA reads as TGTGCCAGCAGCCCCAGACAGGGGTCCCAGGTGAACACTGAAGCTTTCTTT.

The chain recombines TRBV27 with TRBJ2-7, with 10 bases matching TRBD1. In germline, CDR1 is MNHEY, CDR2 SMNVEV (reference sequence). V was clipped by 2 bases and J by 7 bases; unmatched bases: 11. This CDR3 is built from 16 residues. CDR3 protein: CASSLVGQGLLWEQYF. CDR3 bases: TGTGCCAGCAGTTTAGTGGGACAGGGGCTCCTTTGGGAGCAGTACTTC.

The J gene is TRBJ1-4, the V gene TRBV6-1, with a weak D call TRBD1 (6 bases). Deletions cut 10 bases from V and 7 bases from J, with 19 bases between. CDR3 length: 14 residues. Germline loops: CDR1 MNHNS, CDR2 SASEGT. CDR3 sequence: CAIRAVGGREKLFF. The DNA for the CDR3 is TGTGCCATCCGGGCCGTAGGGGGACGTGAAAAACTGTTTTTT.

This clone was observed a handful of times. The V call is TRBV5-6, the J call TRBJ2-6, with 8 bases identical to TRBD1. This CDR3 comprises 17 residues. The J segment lost 0 bases and the V segment lost 1 base, leaving 3 bases of the junction unmatched. CDR1 is SGHDT, CDR2 YYEEEE, per germline. The DNA for the CDR3 is TGTGCCAGCAGCTTGACAGGGGGGCCCTCTGGGGCCAACGTCCTGACTTTC. Translation: CASSLTGGPSGANVLTF.

This chain links TRBV19 with TRBJ1-1; D remains ambiguous. V shed 5 bases and J shed 1 base, with 8 bases lying between them. Germline V gives CDR1 LNHDA, CDR2 SQIVND (reference sequence). The CDR3 consists of 13 residues. The CDR3 DNA sequence: TGTGCCAGTAGTTCCTCAGAGAACACTGAAGCTTTCTTT. This translates into CASSSSENTEAFF.

The CDR3 protein is CASSVDESVSYGYTF. The CDR3 nucleotides are TGTGCCAGCAGCGTAGATGAGTCCGTATCCTATGGCTACACCTTC. This chain connects TRBV9 to TRBJ1-2; no clear D. There are 15 residues in the CDR3. The germline V and J ends were trimmed by 0 bases and 4 bases, with 13 bases remaining between them. CDR1 is SGDLS and CDR2 is YYNGEE in the germline V gene.

This clone was counted a single time. The chain carries TRBV5-1 and TRBJ2-2; D possibly corresponds to TRBD2 (6 bases). V was shortened by 2 bases and J by 5 bases, with 13 bases between the two germline ends. The CDR3 runs 15 residues. The germline V gene encodes CDR1 SGHRS and CDR2 YFSETQ. CDR3 nucleotide sequence: TGCGCCAGCAGCTTTCTCGCAGGAGGGACCGGGGAGCTGTTTTTT. It is translated as CASSFLAGGTGELFF.

The chain uses TRBV5-1 and TRBJ1-6; TRBD1 matches 9 bases. Germline CDR1 SGHRS, CDR2 YFSETQ. V shed 2 bases, J shed 7 bases, and the junction held 4 bases outside the gene matches. This CDR3 region has 15 residues. CDR3 nucleotide sequence: TGCGCCAGCAGCTTAAAGGACAGGGGCAATTCACCCCTCCACTTT. Amino acid sequence: CASSLKDRGNSPLHF.

The chain couples TRBV7-2 to TRBJ1-1, with 8 positions matching TRBD1. Germline CDR1 and CDR2: SGHTA and FQGNSA. V lost 0 bases to trimming and J lost 4 bases; unmatched junction nucleotides: 7. CDR3 length equals 16 residues. CDR3: CASSLASGGIGTEAFF. CDR3 coding DNA: TGTGCCAGCAGCTTAGCCTCAGGGGGCATTGGCACTGAAGCTTTCTTT.

The rearrangement joins TRBV28 to TRBJ1-5; 8 bases are shared with TRBD1. The CDR3 is 16 amino acids. With V trimmed by 3 bases and J by 1 base, 5 bases remained unmatched. Per germline, CDR1 MDHEN and CDR2 SYDVKM. CDR3 in amino acids: CASSFRGRGSNQPQHF. CDR3 sequence (DNA): TGTGCCAGCAGTTTCAGGGGGCGCGGGAGCAATCAGCCCCAGCATTTT.

This clone showed up just a few times. The chain recombines TRBV27 with TRBJ1-1; D possibly corresponds to TRBD1 (5 bases). Germline V CDR1 and CDR2: MNHEY, SMNVEV (reference sequence). CDR3 length: 14 amino acids. Trimming shortened V by 3 bases and J by 2 bases, and 10 bases separated the two germline ends. The CDR3 loop is CASSFSTVNTEAFF. In DNA form, the CDR3 reads TGTGCCAGCAGTTTTTCGACAGTTAACACTGAAGCTTTCTTT.